The sequence of this T cell receptor (beta chain) was determined in a study of blood T cell repertoires in COVID-19. Germline CDR1 and CDR2: MNHEY and SMNVEV (reference sequence). The CDR3 consists of 15 residues. The trim removed 6 bases at V and 3 bases at J, leaving 7 bases unmatched. Authors' data handling: Amplified reference gene primers provided the basis for estimating nucleated cell counts. Only in-frame clones appear in the TCRdb table, and some are missing; sequencing was by immunoSEQ multiplex PCR. V, J and clone size were drawn from that table, and D and trimming were deduced from the DNA. The repertoire holds 200,000 to 300,000 clones, with 75% to 90% as singletons.

The receptor's source is a woman aged 55 to 70 with active or convalescent COVID-19. The chain recombines TRBV27 with TRBJ2-2, with 7 bases aligning to TRBD1. The sample taken for sequencing was peripheral blood. Here the CDR3 DNA reads TGTGCCAGCAGCTCGAGGGGGCACCACACCGGGGAGCTGTTTTTT. Encoded protein: CASSSRGHHTGELFF.